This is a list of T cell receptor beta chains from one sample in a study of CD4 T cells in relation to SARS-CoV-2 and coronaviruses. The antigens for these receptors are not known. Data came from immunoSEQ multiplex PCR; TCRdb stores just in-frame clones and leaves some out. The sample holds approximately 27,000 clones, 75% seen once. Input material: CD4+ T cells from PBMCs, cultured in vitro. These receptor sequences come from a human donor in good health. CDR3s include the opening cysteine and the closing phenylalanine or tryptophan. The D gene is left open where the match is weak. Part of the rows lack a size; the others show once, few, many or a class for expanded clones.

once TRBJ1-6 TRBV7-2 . TGTGCCAGCAGCTTAGCTCGGGTCGTTTCACCCCTCCACTTT CASSLARVVSPLHF
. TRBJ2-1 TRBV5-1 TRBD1 TGCGCCAGCGGAACCGGGACAGGGTTCATGAATGAGCAGTTCTTC CASGTGTGFMNEQFF
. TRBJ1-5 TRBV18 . TGTGCCAGCTCACTGGATAGCAATCAGCCCCAGCATTTT CASSLDSNQPQHF
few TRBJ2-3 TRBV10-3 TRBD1 TGTGCCATCATGGGACAGGGCGCAGATACGCAGTATTTT CAIMGQGADTQYF
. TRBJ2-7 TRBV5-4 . TGTGCCAGCAGCTTGGATCTGCAGGCCTCCTACGAGCAGTACTTC CASSLDLQASYEQYF
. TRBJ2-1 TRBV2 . TGTGCCAGCAGTGATCGAGGAAACAATGAGCAGTTCTTC CASSDRGNNEQFF
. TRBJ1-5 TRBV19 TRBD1 TGTGCCAGTAGTATCCGGGACAGGGGGTTGGATCAGCCCCAGCATTTT CASSIRDRGLDQPQHF
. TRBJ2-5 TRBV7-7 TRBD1 TGTGCTAGCAGCCCCCGCCCACAGGGGGCGGGAGAGACCCAGTACTTC CASSPRPQGAGETQYF
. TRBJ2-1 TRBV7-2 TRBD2 TGTGCCAGCAGCTTTCCAATTGTAGCGGGGGCGGTCGATGAGCAGTTCTTC CASSFPIVAGAVDEQFF
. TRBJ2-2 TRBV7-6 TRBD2 TGTGCCAGCAGTCGGACTAGCGGGACGATAACCGGGGAGCTGTTTTTT CASSRTSGTITGELFF
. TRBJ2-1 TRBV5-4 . TGTGCCAGCAGCGCAGGGGCGGGACTTGAAAATGAGCAGTTCTTC CASSAGAGLENEQFF